Listed here is a single TCR beta chain. Its antigen remains unknown. Looked up from germline, CDR1 is DFQATT and CDR2 is SNEGSKA (reference sequence). The CDR3 is made up of 15 amino acids. V was trimmed by 3 bases and J by 0 bases, leaving 12 bases between them. The sample is drawn from a study of breast tumors, draining lymph nodes, adjacent tissues. Samples came from axillary lymph nodes draining the breast cancer. General study results and limits: The lymph node origin of tumor T cells was framed as consistent with a hypothesis, not demonstrated. Compared with basal-like, luminal-like tumors shared significantly more repertoire with nontumor tissue.

TCRdb independently ran MiXCR on the multiplex PCR reads; one entry per CDR3 protein. The table has roughly 130,000 distinct CDR3 sequences, about 20% seen once. This TCR was recovered from a female donor with breast cancer. Some clones in this sample may be carry-over from other donors' samples. The chain is built from TRBV20-1 and TRBJ1-3, with a weak D call TRBD1 (5 bases). Material for sequencing was axillary lymph node tissue. The CDR3 here is CSARGQANSGNTIYF. In nucleotides, the CDR3 is TGCAGTGCTAGGGGGCAGGCCAACTCTGGAAACACCATATATTTT.